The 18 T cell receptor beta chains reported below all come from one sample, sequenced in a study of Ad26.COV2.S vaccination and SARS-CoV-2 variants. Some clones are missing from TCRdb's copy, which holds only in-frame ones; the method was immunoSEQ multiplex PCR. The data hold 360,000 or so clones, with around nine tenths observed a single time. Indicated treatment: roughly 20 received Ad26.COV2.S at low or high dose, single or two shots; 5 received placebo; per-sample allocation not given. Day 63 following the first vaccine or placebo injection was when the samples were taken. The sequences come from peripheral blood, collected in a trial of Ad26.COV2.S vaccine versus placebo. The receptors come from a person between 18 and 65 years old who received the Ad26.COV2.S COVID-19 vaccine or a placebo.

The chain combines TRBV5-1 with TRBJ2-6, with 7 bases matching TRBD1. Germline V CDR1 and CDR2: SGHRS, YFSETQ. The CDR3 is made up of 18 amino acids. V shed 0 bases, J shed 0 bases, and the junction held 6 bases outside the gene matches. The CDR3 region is CASSLAGTASSGANVLTF. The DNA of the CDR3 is TGCGCCAGCAGCTTGGCTGGGACAGCAAGCTCTGGGGCCAACGTCCTGACTTTC.

The CDR3 loop reads CASSDRGLSYEQYF. In nucleotides, the CDR3 is TGTGCCAGTTCCGACAGGGGATTGTCCTACGAGCAGTACTTC. The V call is TRBV6-5, the J call TRBJ2-7; 8 nucleotides match TRBD1. Germline V lookup: CDR1 MNHEY, CDR2 SVGAGI. The CDR3 runs to 14 residues. J gave up 1 base and V 9 bases, and 8 bases lay outside the gene matches.

CDR3 bases: TGTGCCAGCAGGGGACAGGGGGCGGTAAATGAGCAGTTCTTC. Translated, it gives CASRGQGAVNEQFF. The chain recombines TRBV6-5 with TRBJ2-1; TRBD1 matches 12 bases. CDR1 MNHEY and CDR2 SVGAGI come from the germline V gene. The length of the CDR3 is 14 residues. Trimming cost V 6 bases and J 7 bases; bases outside gene matches: 4.

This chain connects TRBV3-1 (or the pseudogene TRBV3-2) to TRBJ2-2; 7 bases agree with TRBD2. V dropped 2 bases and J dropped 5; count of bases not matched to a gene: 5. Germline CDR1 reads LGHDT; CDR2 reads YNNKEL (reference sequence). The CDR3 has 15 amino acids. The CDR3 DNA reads TGTGCCAGCAGCCAACGGGGGGTTGGGACCGGGGAGCTGTTTTTT. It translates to CASSQRGVGTGELFF.

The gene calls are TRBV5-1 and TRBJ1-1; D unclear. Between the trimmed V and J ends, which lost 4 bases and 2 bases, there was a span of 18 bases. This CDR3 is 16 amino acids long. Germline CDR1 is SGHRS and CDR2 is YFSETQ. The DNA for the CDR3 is TGCGCCAGCAGCCCCGGTGGAGGGCTGGTTAACACTGAAGCTTTCTTT. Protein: CASSPGGGLVNTEAFF. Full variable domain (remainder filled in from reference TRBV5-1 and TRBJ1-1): KAGVTQTPRYLIKTRGQQVTLSCSPISGHRSVSWYQQTPGQGLQFLFEYFSETQRNKGNFPGRFSGRQFSNSRSEMNVSTLELGDSALYLCASSPGGGLVNTEAFFGQGTRLTVV.

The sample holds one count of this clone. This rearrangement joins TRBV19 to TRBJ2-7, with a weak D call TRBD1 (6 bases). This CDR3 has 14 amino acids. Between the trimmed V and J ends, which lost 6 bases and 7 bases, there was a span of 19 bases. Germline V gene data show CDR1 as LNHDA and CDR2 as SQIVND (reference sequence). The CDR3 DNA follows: TGTGCCAGTAGACCGGACAGCTACTCTCGTGAGCAGTACTTC. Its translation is CASRPDSYSREQYF.

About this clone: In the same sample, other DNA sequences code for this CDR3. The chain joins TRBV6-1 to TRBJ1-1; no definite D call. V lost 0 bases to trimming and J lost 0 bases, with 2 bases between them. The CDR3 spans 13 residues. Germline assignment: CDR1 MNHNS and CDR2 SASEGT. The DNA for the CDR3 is TGTGCCAGCAGTGAAGCCCTGAACACTGAAGCTTTCTTT. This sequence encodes CASSEALNTEAFF.

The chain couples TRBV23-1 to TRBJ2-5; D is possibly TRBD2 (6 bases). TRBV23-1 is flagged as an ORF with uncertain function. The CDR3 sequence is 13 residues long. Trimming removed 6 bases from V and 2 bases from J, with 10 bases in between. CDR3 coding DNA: TGCGCCAGCAGCCCGGGAGTTCAAGAGACCCAGTACTTC. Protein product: CASSPGVQETQYF.

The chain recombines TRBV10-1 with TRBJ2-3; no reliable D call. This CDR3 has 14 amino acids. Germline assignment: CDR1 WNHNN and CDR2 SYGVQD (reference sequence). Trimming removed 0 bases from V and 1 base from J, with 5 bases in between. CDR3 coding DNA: TGCGCCAGCAGTGAGTCCAGCGGCACAGATACGCAGTATTTT. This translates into CASSESSGTDTQYF.

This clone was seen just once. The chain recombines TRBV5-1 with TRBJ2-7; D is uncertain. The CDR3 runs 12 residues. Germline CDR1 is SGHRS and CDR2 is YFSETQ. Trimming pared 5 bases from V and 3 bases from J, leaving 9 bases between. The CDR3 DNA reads TGCGCCAGCAGGGGGTCCGACTACGAGCAGTACTTC. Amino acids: CASRGSDYEQYF.

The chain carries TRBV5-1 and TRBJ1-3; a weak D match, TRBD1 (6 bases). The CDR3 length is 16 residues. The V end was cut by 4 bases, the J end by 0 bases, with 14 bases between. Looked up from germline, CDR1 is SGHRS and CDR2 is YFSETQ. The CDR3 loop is CASSKTGTSSGNTIYF. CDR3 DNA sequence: TGCGCCAGCAGCAAAACCGGGACAAGCTCTGGAAACACCATATATTTT.

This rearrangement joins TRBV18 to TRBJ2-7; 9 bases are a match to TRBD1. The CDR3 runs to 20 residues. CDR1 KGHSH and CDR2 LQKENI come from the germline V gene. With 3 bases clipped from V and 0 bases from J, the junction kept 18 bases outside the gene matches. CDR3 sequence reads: CASSPVDPSLGTGSSYEQYF. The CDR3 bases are TGTGCCAGCTCACCTGTTGATCCCTCGTTAGGGACAGGGAGCTCCTACGAGCAGTACTTC.

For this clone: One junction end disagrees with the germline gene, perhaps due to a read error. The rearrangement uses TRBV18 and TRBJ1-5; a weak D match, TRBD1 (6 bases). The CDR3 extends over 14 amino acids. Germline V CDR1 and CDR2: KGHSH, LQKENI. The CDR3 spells CASSPSDSTQPQHF. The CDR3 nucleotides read TGTGCCAGCTCACCCTCGGACAGCACTCAGCCCCAGCATTTT.

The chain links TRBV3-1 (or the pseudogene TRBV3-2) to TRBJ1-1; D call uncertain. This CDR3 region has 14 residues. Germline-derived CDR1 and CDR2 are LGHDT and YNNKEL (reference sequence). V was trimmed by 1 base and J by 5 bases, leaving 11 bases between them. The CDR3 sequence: CASSQGWKGTEAFF. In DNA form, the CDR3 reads TGTGCCAGCAGCCAAGGGTGGAAGGGAACTGAAGCTTTCTTT.

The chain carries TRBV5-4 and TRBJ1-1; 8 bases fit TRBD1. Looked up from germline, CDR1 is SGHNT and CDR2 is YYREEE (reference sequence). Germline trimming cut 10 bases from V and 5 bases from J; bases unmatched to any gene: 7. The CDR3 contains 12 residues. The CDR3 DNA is TGTGCCGGAGGTACAGGGGGGACTGAAGCTTTCTTT. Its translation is CAGGTGGTEAFF.

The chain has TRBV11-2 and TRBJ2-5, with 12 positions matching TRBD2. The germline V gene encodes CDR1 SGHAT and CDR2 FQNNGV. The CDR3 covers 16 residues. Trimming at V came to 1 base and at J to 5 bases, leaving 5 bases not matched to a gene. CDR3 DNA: TGTGCCAGCAGCTTAGTGGCTAGCGGGGGGGTTGAGACCCAGTACTTC. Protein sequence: CASSLVASGGVETQYF. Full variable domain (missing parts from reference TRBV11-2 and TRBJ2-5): EAGVAQSPRYKIIEKRQSVAFWCNPISGHATLYWYQQILGQGPKLLIQFQNNGVVDDSQLPKDRFSAERLKGVDSTLKIQPAKLEDSAVYLCASSLVASGGVETQYFGPGTRLLVL.

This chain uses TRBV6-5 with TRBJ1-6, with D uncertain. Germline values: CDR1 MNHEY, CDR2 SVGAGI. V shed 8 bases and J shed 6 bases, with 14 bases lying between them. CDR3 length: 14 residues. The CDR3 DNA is TGTGCCAGCTCAAAACCCCAGTCTAATTCACCCCTCCACTTT. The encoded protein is CASSKPQSNSPLHF.

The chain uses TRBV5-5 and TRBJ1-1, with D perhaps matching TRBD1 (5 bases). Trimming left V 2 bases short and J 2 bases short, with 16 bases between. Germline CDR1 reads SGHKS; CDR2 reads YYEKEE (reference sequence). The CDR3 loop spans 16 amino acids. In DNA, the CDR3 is TGTGCCAGCAGCTTTTACCGGGACCGGGCTAACACTGAAGCTTTCTTT. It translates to CASSFYRDRANTEAFF.